This is a list of T cell receptor beta chains from one sample in a study of glioma-infiltrating T cells after dendritic cell vaccination. TCRdb's table, derived via immunoSEQ multiplex PCR, lists solely in-frame clones and lacks some. The repertoire holds about 21,000 clones, roughly 78% seen once, with under 40% in the top ten. Source: blood, taken before dendritic cell vaccination. The receptors derive from a human donor with glioblastoma. Each CDR3 is given with its conserved first and last residue. The order of the fields is clone size, J gene, V gene, D gene, CDR3 DNA, CDR3 protein. A D gene is named only where the DNA matches it firmly. Not all rows give a size; the values are once, few, many and, for expanded clones, a class.

-	TRBJ2-3	TRBV5-1	-	TGCGCCAGCAGCCCAGGGGGGAGGACAGATACGCAGTATTTT	CASSPGGRTDTQYF
medium-sized	TRBJ2-7	TRBV10-3	TRBD2	TGTGCCATCAGTGAGACCGGGACTAGCGGGAGGGCACAATCTGGCTCCTACGAGCAGTACTTC	CAISETGTSGRAQSGSYEQYF
-	TRBJ2-4	TRBV7-9	-	TGTGCCAGCGGGGAGGTGGCCAAAAACATTCAGTACTTC	CASGEVAKNIQYF
-	TRBJ2-7	TRBV18	-	TGTGCCAGCTCACCACCAGTAGGGGAACCTACCTACGAGCAGTACTTC	CASSPPVGEPTYEQYF
-	TRBJ1-4	TRBV4-3	-	TGCGCCAGCAGCCAAGAATCCAGGGTCGGGGAAAAACTGTTTTTT	CASSQESRVGEKLFF
-	TRBJ1-3	TRBV14	-	TGTGCCAGCAGCTTCGTTACTGGAAACACCATATATTTT	CASSFVTGNTIYF
-	TRBJ2-1	TRBV5-4	TRBD2	TGTGCCAGCAGCTGGGGACTAGCGCCTGAGCAGTTCTTC	CASSWGLAPEQFF
-	TRBJ2-5	TRBV6-4	TRBD2	TGTGCCAGCGGTGGGACTAGCGGGAGAGAGACCCAGTACTTC	CASGGTSGRETQYF
few	TRBJ1-2	TRBV7-9	-	TGTGCCAGCAGCTTAGGGGCTTCGAACTATGGCTACACCTTC	CASSLGASNYGYTF
-	TRBJ1-2	TRBV15	TRBD1	TGTGCCACCAGCGGCACCGGGACAGGGACCTATGGCTACACCTTC	CATSGTGTGTYGYTF